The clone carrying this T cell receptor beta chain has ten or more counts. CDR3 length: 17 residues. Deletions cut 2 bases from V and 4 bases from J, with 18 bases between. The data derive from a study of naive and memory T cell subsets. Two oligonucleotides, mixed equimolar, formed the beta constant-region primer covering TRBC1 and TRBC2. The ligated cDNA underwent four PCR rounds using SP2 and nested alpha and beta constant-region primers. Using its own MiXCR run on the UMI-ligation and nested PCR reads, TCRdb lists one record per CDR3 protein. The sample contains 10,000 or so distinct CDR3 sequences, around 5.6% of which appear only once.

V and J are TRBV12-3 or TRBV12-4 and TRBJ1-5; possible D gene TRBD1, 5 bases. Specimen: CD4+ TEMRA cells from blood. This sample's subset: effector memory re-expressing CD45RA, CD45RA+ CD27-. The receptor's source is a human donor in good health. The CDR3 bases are TGTGCCAGCAGTTTAAGGTTTTCGGCAGGGCAGAATCAGCCCCAGCATTTT. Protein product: CASSLRFSAGQNQPQHF.